A single sample gave rise to the 28 T cell receptor beta chains below, sequenced in a study of T cell repertoires in cytomegalovirus infection. These receptors have no identified antigens. MiXCR, applied by TCRdb to the reads, yields one record per CDR3 protein. In the table there are under 850,000 distinct CDR3 sequences, around a third of which are singletons. The starting material was cultured PBMCs, obtained from culture after CMV antigen stimulation. These receptors were obtained from a human donor in good health (CMV status not recorded). Some clones in this sample may be carry-over from other donors' samples.

The table lists this clonotype with a few counts. The chain uses TRBV29-1 and TRBJ1-1; D not resolved. V lost 1 base and J 5 bases, leaving 17 bases between the germline ends. Per the germline V gene, CDR1 is SQVTM and CDR2 is ANQGSEA. The CDR3 has 15 residues. The CDR3 reads CSVEGEHAVGTEAFF. CDR3 coding DNA: TGCAGCGTTGAAGGGGAACACGCAGTAGGGACTGAAGCTTTCTTT.

The CDR3 DNA reads TGTGCCAGCAGCTTAAAGCAGGGGTCTAACTATGGCTACACCTTC. Protein: CASSLKQGSNYGYTF. The chain couples TRBV11-2 to TRBJ1-2; possible D gene TRBD1, 6 bases. Germline assignment: CDR1 SGHAT and CDR2 FQNNGV. This CDR3 contains 15 residues. The ends were cut back, 2 bases at V and 0 bases at J, with 10 bases in the middle.

The chain links TRBV3-1 to TRBJ2-7; 9 positions agree with TRBD2. The CDR3 is 16 residues long. V dropped 0 bases and J dropped 3; count of bases not matched to a gene: 6. CDR1 LGHDT and CDR2 YNNKEL come from the germline V gene (reference sequence). Here the CDR3 reads CASSQDAAAGGYEQYF. CDR3 coding DNA: TGTGCCAGCAGCCAAGATGCGGCAGCGGGAGGCTACGAGCAGTACTTC.

The gene calls are TRBV10-3 and TRBJ2-3, with D possibly being TRBD2 (6 bases). The CDR3 sequence is 15 residues long. Germline-derived CDR1 and CDR2 are ENHRY and SYGVKD. Deletions cut 0 bases from V and 3 bases from J, with 10 bases between. The CDR3 loop reads CAISESGGRTDTQYF. The DNA of the CDR3 is TGTGCCATCAGTGAGTCCGGGGGTCGGACAGATACGCAGTATTTT.

The chain couples TRBV12-3 or TRBV12-4 to TRBJ2-1; D remains ambiguous. The CDR3 has 10 amino acids. V lost 5 bases, J lost 9 bases, and 5 bases lay in between. CDR3 residues: CASSLREQFF. CDR3 sequence (DNA): TGTGCCAGCAGTCTTCGTGAGCAGTTCTTC.

Ten or more counts support this clonotype. The chain couples TRBV7-2 to TRBJ2-2; the D is unclear. V was trimmed by 7 bases and J by 4 bases, leaving 10 bases between them. Per the germline V gene, CDR1 is SGHTA and CDR2 is FQGNSA. The length of the CDR3 is 13 residues. The DNA of the CDR3 is TGTGCCAGCACCCTCTGGGGCACCGGGGAGCTGTTTTTT. Protein sequence: CASTLWGTGELFF. The full variable domain, with the rest looked up from reference TRBV7-2 and TRBJ2-2, is GAGVSQSPSNKVTEKGKDVELRCDPISGHTALYWYRQSLGQGLEFLIYFQGNSAPDKSGLPSDRFSAERTGGSVSTLTIQRTQQEDSAVYLCASTLWGTGELFFGEGSRLTVL.

The chain joins TRBV7-2 to TRBJ2-5; 11 bases are shared with TRBD1. V shed 4 bases and J 5 bases; nucleotides not matched to a gene: 3. The CDR3 length is 14 residues. The germline gives CDR1 SGHTA, CDR2 FQGNSA. DNA for the CDR3: TGTGCCAGCAGCTCGGACAGGGGGCATGAGACCCAGTACTTC. Residues: CASSSDRGHETQYF.

This clonotype was picked up a small number of times. The chain joins TRBV6-2 or TRBV6-3 to TRBJ2-7, with 7 bases lining up with TRBD1. This CDR3 is 14 amino acids long. V was clipped by 5 bases and J by 2 bases; unmatched bases: 6. Germline V CDR1 and CDR2: MNHEY, SVGEGT. The CDR3 reads CASSRQGRAYEQYF. DNA of the CDR3: TGTGCCAGCAGTCGACAGGGTCGGGCCTACGAGCAGTACTTC.

This clonotype was picked up a small number of times. The chain recombines TRBV6-1 with TRBJ2-7; D tentatively fits TRBD1 or TRBD2 (6 bases each). Deletions cut 6 bases from V and 3 bases from J, with 33 bases between. The germline CDR1 and CDR2 sequences are MNHNS and SASEGT. There are 20 residues in the CDR3. For the CDR3, the DNA is TGTGCCAGCAGCCCAGGGTGGTGGCGGGACTCCCTAAGGGGGTACTACGAGCAGTACTTC. Its protein is CASSPGWWRDSLRGYYEQYF.

The V and J genes are TRBV4-1 and TRBJ1-2; 8 bases map to TRBD1. Looked up from germline, CDR1 is MGHRA and CDR2 is YSYEKL. J lost 3 bases, V lost 0 bases, and 3 bases had no gene match. The CDR3 has 15 amino acids. The CDR3 coding sequence is TGCGCCAGCAGCCAAGATCCGGGACAGGACTATGGCTACACCTTC. Its protein product is CASSQDPGQDYGYTF.

This clonotype was recorded a few times. V usage is TRBV20-1 and J usage is TRBJ2-3; no clear D gene. The CDR3 spans 13 residues. The V gene lost 5 bases and the J gene lost 2 bases, with 11 bases spanning the gap. Germline-derived CDR1 and CDR2 are DFQATT and SNEGSKA (reference sequence). The DNA for the CDR3 is TGCAGTGCTGCCCCGGCTTCCACAGATACGCAGTATTTT. It codes for CSAAPASTDTQYF.

The chain couples TRBV7-2 to TRBJ2-1, with a possible D match to TRBD2 (5 bases). The CDR3 contains 15 residues. Trimming took off 4 bases at V and 5 bases at J, with 15 bases between the two ends. Germline V gene lookup returns CDR1 SGHTA and CDR2 FQGNSA. The CDR3 is CASSYRWRWDNEQFF. In DNA form, the CDR3 reads TGTGCCAGCAGCTACCGATGGAGGTGGGACAATGAGCAGTTCTTC.

The chain uses TRBV6-6 and TRBJ1-2, with unresolved D. The CDR3 runs 14 residues. Germline V lookup: CDR1 MNHNY, CDR2 SVGAGI (reference sequence). V shed 2 bases and J shed 2 bases, with 9 bases lying between them. The CDR3, as DNA: TGTGCCAGCAGTTACCCGGGAGAGAACTATGGCTACACCTTC. As protein: CASSYPGENYGYTF.

The DNA of the CDR3 is TGTGCCAGCACTCGGACTAGCGGGGGGGCCCTGGAGACCCAGTACTTC. Its protein product is CASTRTSGGALETQYF. This rearrangement joins TRBV6-1 to TRBJ2-5; 15 positions match TRBD2. CDR1 is MNHNS and CDR2 is SASEGT in the germline V gene. This CDR3 spans 16 amino acids. The V and J ends lost 7 bases and 5 bases, in that order; junction bases with no gene match: 8.

The rearrangement joins TRBV20-1 to TRBJ1-4; no clear D. Trimming shortened V by 1 base and J by 4 bases, and 19 bases separated the two germline ends. CDR3 length: 17 amino acids. Germline V gives CDR1 DFQATT, CDR2 SNEGSKA (reference sequence). Here the CDR3 reads CSARAPLSEDSNEKLFF. CDR3 bases: TGCAGTGCTAGAGCCCCCCTGAGTGAGGATAGTAATGAAAAACTGTTTTTT.

The table lists this clonotype with many counts. This chain connects TRBV7-2 to TRBJ2-7; a possible D gene is TRBD1 (6 bases). This CDR3 has 13 amino acids. Trimming removed 5 bases at V and 4 bases at J, with 12 bases between. Germline values: CDR1 SGHTA, CDR2 FQGNSA. The CDR3 loop is CASSKGHTYEQYF. As DNA, the CDR3 is TGTGCCAGCAGCAAGGGACATACGTACGAGCAGTACTTC.

This clonotype was counted a few times. The chain is built from TRBV7-2 and TRBJ2-1, with 9 bases that match TRBD2. Losses at the gene ends were 8 bases for V and 3 bases for J; bases not matched to a gene: 8. CDR1 is SGHTA, CDR2 FQGNSA, per germline. CDR3 size: 15 residues. CDR3: CASGGGGRHYNEQFF. Written as DNA, the CDR3 is TGTGCCAGCGGCGGGGGGGGACGCCACTACAATGAGCAGTTCTTC.

The chain employs TRBV15 and TRBJ1-1; D is unresolved. Germline lookup yields CDR1 LNHNV and CDR2 YYDKDF (reference sequence). The CDR3 totals 17 residues. V was shortened by 0 bases and J by 3 bases, with 17 bases between the two germline ends. The CDR3 region is CATSRDRGRADDTEAFF. The CDR3 DNA reads TGTGCCACCAGCAGAGATCGCGGGAGGGCGGATGACACTGAAGCTTTCTTT.

The table lists this clonotype with a few counts. The chain employs TRBV7-8 and TRBJ1-5; 7 positions agree with TRBD1. The germline gives CDR1 SGHVS, CDR2 FQNEAQ. With 4 bases clipped from V and 0 bases from J, the junction kept 6 bases outside the gene matches. The length of the CDR3 is 16 residues. CDR3 loop: CASSSGQTFSNQPQHF. The DNA of the CDR3 is TGTGCCAGCAGCTCGGGACAGACTTTTAGCAATCAGCCCCAGCATTTT.

Remarks on this clonotype: A read error is possible here, since a much larger clone lies one base away. The chain is built from TRBV12-3 or TRBV12-4 and TRBJ1-5, with TRBD1 identical over 10 bases. V lost 5 bases, J lost 7 bases, and 8 bases stayed unmatched. This CDR3 is 15 amino acids long. Here the CDR3 reads CASSPGQGFKQPQHF. In DNA form, the CDR3 reads TGTGCCAGCAGTCCGGGACAGGGGTTCAAACAGCCCCAGCATTTT.

This sequence joins TRBV2 and TRBJ1-5; D remains unclear. The CDR3 spans 12 residues. V shed 6 bases and J shed 9 bases, with 12 bases lying between them. In germline, CDR1 is SNHLY, CDR2 FYNNEI. In DNA form, the CDR3 reads TGTGCCAGCAGGAGCATATCAGGGCCCCAGCATTTT. Its translation: CASRSISGPQHF.

This clonotype has more than one count but fewer than ten. The chain is built from TRBV7-2 and TRBJ2-3; D not certain. V was clipped by 4 bases and J by 1 base, with 9 bases between them. The CDR3 is made up of 14 amino acids. In germline, CDR1 is SGHTA, CDR2 FQGNSA. The CDR3 protein is CASSSRMGTDTQYF. CDR3 sequence (DNA): TGTGCCAGCAGCTCCCGCATGGGCACAGATACGCAGTATTTT.

The chain is built from TRBV27 and TRBJ1-2; D is possibly TRBD1 (6 bases). Germline V gene sequence: CDR1 MNHEY, CDR2 SMNVEV (reference sequence). V dropped 5 bases and J dropped 0 bases, with 19 bases sitting between them. The CDR3 consists of 17 residues. The CDR3 reads CASSPKSIQGANYGYTF. The CDR3 DNA reads as TGTGCCAGCAGTCCCAAAAGTATACAGGGAGCTAACTATGGCTACACCTTC.

Ten or more counts support this clonotype. The gene calls are TRBV7-2 and TRBJ2-7; D not certain. V was trimmed by 4 bases and J by 0 bases, leaving 4 bases between them. This CDR3 has 12 residues. Germline lookup yields CDR1 SGHTA and CDR2 FQGNSA. The CDR3 reads CASSSNSYEQYF. In DNA, the CDR3 is TGTGCCAGCAGCTCTAACTCCTACGAGCAGTACTTC. The whole variable domain, filled in from reference TRBV7-2 and TRBJ2-7, reads GAGVSQSPSNKVTEKGKDVELRCDPISGHTALYWYRQSLGQGLEFLIYFQGNSAPDKSGLPSDRFSAERTGGSVSTLTIQRTQQEDSAVYLCASSSNSYEQYFGPGTRLTVT.

This clonotype appeared many times. The V call is TRBV7-2, the J call TRBJ1-5; D might be TRBD1 (5 bases). There are 13 residues in the CDR3. V was trimmed by 1 base and J by 5 bases, leaving 6 bases between them. Per germline, CDR1 SGHTA and CDR2 FQGNSA. The CDR3: CASSLGGYQPQHF. DNA for the CDR3: TGTGCCAGCAGCTTAGGGGGGTATCAGCCCCAGCATTTT.

The rearrangement uses TRBV27 and TRBJ2-7; the match to TRBD1 covers 9 bases. The trim removed 3 bases at V and 9 bases at J, leaving 18 bases unmatched. This CDR3 comprises 17 residues. Germline loops: CDR1 MNHEY, CDR2 SMNVEV (reference sequence). The CDR3 sequence is CASSFSGSTGGKTVQYF. The CDR3 bases are TGTGCCAGCAGTTTCTCCGGATCGACAGGGGGAAAGACGGTGCAGTACTTC.

This clonotype came up a few times. A junction boundary mismatches the germline segment, possibly from a read error. The chain employs TRBV6-2 or TRBV6-3 and TRBJ2-7, with TRBD1 identical over 7 bases. Germline values: CDR1 MNHEY, CDR2 SVGEGT. There are 11 residues in the CDR3. The CDR3 DNA is TGTGCCAGCAGCCGGGGAGACAGGGCCCTCTTC. This sequence encodes CASSRGDRALF.

This clonotype was seen at least ten times. The V call is TRBV7-9, the J call TRBJ1-5, with D uncertain. Germline CDR1 SEHNR, CDR2 FQNEAQ (reference sequence). V lost 3 bases and J 3 bases, leaving 9 bases between the germline ends. The CDR3 runs to 14 residues. CDR3 in DNA: TGTGCCAGCAGCTTGGTATCAGACAATCAGCCCCAGCATTTT. Translated: CASSLVSDNQPQHF.